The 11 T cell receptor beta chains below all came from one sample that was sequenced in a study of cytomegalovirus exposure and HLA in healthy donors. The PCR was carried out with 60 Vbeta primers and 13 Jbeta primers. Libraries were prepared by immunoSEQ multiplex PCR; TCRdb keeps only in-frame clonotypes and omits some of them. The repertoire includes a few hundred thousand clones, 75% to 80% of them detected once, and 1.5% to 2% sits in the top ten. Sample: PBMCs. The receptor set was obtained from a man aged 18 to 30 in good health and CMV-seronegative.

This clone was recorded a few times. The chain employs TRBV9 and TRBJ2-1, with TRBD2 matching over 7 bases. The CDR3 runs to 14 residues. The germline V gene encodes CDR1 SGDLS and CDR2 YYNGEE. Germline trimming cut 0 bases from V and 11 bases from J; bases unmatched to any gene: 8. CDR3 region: CASSVGAGVDKQFF. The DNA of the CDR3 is TGTGCCAGCAGCGTAGGGGCGGGAGTAGACAAGCAGTTCTTC.

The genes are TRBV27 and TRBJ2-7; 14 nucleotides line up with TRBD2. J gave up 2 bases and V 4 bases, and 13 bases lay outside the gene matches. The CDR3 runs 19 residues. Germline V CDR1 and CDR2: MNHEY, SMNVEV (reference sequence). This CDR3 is CASSSPGTSGGPHPYEQYF. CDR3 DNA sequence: TGTGCCAGCAGTTCCCCCGGGACTAGCGGGGGCCCCCACCCCTACGAGCAGTACTTC.

CDR3 bases: TGTGCCAGCAGCTTAATACTAGCGGATGCAGATACGCAGTATTTT. Translation gives CASSLILADADTQYF. The chain combines TRBV7-9 with TRBJ2-3; TRBD2 agrees at 8 bases. The CDR3 runs to 15 residues. Germline lookup yields CDR1 SEHNR and CDR2 FQNEAQ (reference sequence). The J segment lost 4 bases and the V segment lost 2 bases, leaving 5 bases of the junction unmatched.

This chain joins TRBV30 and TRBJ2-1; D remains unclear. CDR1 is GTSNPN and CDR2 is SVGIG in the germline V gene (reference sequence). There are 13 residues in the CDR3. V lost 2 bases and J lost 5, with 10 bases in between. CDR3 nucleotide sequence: TGTGCCTGGAGTCGCCTAACCAACAATGAGCAGTTCTTC. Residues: CAWSRLTNNEQFF.

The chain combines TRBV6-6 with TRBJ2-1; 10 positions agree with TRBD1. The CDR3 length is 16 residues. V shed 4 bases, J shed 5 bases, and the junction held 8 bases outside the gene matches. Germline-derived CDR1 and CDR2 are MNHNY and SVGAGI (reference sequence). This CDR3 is CASSSPRQGANNEQFF. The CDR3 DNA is TGTGCCAGCAGTTCGCCAAGACAGGGGGCAAACAATGAGCAGTTCTTC.

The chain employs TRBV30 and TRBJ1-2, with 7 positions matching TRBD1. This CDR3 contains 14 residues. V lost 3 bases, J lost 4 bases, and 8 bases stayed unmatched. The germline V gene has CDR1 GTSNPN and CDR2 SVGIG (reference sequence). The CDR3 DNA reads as TGTGCCTGGAGGAAGCAACAGGGGTTCTATGGCTACACCTTC. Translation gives CAWRKQQGFYGYTF.

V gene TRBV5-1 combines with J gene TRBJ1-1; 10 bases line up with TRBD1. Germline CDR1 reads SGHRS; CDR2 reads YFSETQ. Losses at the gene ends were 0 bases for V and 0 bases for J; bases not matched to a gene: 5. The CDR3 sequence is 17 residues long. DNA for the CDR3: TGCGCCAGCAGCTTGGCCGGGACAGGGGTCATGAACACTGAAGCTTTCTTT. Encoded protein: CASSLAGTGVMNTEAFF.

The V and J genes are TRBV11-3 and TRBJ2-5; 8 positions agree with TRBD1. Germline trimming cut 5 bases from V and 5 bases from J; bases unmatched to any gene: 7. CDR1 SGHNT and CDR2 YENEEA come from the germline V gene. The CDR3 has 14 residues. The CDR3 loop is CASSRSRGLETQYF. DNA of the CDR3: TGTGCCAGCAGCCGCAGCAGGGGGCTGGAGACCCAGTACTTC.

CDR3 sequence reads: CASSSGGASGGEQYF. The DNA for the CDR3 is TGTGCCAGCAGCTCCGGGGGGGCTAGCGGGGGGGAGCAGTACTTC. The chain couples TRBV9 to TRBJ2-7; 11 positions agree with TRBD2. CDR1 is SGDLS and CDR2 is YYNGEE in the germline V gene. The CDR3 is 15 amino acids. The ends lost 4 bases at V and 7 bases at J; junction bases unmatched: 10.

CDR3 protein: CASSPVGGGTNEKLFF. CDR3 nucleotide sequence: TGTGCCAGCAGTCCCGTTGGGGGGGGCACTAATGAAAAACTGTTTTTT. The V call is TRBV5-6, the J call TRBJ1-4; possibly TRBD1 for D (6 bases). This CDR3 is 16 amino acids long. Germline CDR1 reads SGHDT; CDR2 reads YYEEEE. V was shortened by 5 bases and J by 2 bases, with 16 bases between the two germline ends.

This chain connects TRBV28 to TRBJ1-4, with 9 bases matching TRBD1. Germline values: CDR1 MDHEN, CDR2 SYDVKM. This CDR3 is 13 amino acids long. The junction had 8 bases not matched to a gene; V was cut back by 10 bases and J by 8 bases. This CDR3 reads CAIQGQGWEKLFF. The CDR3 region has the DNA TGTGCCATACAAGGACAGGGGTGGGAAAAACTGTTTTTT.